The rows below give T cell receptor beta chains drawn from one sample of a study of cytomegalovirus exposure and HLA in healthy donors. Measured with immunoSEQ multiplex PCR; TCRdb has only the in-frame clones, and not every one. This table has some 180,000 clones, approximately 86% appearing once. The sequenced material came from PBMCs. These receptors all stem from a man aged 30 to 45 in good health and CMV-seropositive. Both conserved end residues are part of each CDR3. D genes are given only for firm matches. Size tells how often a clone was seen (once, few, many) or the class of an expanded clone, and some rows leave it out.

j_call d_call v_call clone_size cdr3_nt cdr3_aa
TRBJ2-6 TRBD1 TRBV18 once TGTGCCAGCTCACCACAGGGACAGGGTCTCTCTGGGGCCAACGTCCTGACTTTC CASSPQGQGLSGANVLTF
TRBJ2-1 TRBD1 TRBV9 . TGTGCCAGCAGCGTAGTTACAGGGGTTGGCAATGAGCAGTTCTTC CASSVVTGVGNEQFF
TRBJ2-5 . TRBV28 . TGTGCCAGCAGTTTCGTCCGCGTTGGAGAGACCCAGTACTTC CASSFVRVGETQYF
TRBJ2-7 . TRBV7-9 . TGTGCCAGCAGCTTCGGGGCCACCTACGAGCAGTACTTC CASSFGATYEQYF
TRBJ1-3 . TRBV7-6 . TGTGCCAGCAGCTTAGCGCCGAGCTACTCTGGAAACACCATATATTTT CASSLAPSYSGNTIYF
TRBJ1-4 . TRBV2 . TGTGCCAGCAGTGCTACCGGGACTGTACGTACTAATGAAAAACTGTTTTTT CASSATGTVRTNEKLFF
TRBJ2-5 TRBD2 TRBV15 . TGTGCCACCAGCAGAGTCCGGTCTAGCGGGAGCCATAAAGAGACCCAGTACTTC CATSRVRSSGSHKETQYF
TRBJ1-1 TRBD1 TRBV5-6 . TGTGCCAGCAGCTTGGGTGGACAGGGAAAAACTGAAGCTTTCTTT CASSLGGQGKTEAFF
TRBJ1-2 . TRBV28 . TGTGCCAGCGAGAGGTCTGGCTATGGCTACACCTTC CASERSGYGYTF
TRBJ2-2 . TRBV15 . TGTGCCACCAGCAGAGATCGGGTTCCGAACACCGGGGAGCTGTTTTTT CATSRDRVPNTGELFF
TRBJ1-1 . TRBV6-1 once TGTGCCAGCAGTATAACGGACAGTAACACTGAAGCTTTCTTT CASSITDSNTEAFF
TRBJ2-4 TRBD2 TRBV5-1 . TGCGCCAGCAGCTACAGCGGGGGGCTAACCAAAAACATTCAGTACTTC CASSYSGGLTKNIQYF
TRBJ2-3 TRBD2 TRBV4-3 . TGCGCCAGCAGCCAAGAACCTAGCGGGGGGGCATACACAGATACGCAGTATTTT CASSQEPSGGAYTDTQYF
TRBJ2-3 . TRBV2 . TGTGCCAGTTCCCCTTGGGCAGATACGCAGTATTTT CASSPWADTQYF
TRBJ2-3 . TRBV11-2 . TGTGCCAGCAGCGGACAGTATAGCACAGATACGCAGTATTTT CASSGQYSTDTQYF
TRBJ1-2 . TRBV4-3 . TGCGCCAGCAGCCAAGCTCCGGGTGCGAATTTGCCCTATGGCTACACCTTC CASSQAPGANLPYGYTF
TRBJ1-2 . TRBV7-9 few TGTGCCAGCAGCTTAAACTCAGATGATGGCTACACCTTC CASSLNSDDGYTF
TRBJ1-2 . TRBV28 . TGTGCCAGCCGAGGCACGGGGGCGGACTATGGCTACACCTTC CASRGTGADYGYTF
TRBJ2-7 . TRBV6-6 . TGTGCCAGCAGTTACACTAGACAGGGAGGCGTCCACGAGCAGTACTTC CASSYTRQGGVHEQYF
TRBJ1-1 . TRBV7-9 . TGTGCCAGCGCCCGGGTGCCGAACACTGAAGCTTTCTTT CASARVPNTEAFF
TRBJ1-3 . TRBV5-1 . TGCGCCAGCAGCTTGGTGGGTAGCTCTGGAAACACCATATATTTT CASSLVGSSGNTIYF
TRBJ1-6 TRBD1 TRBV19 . TGTGCCAGTAGTATAGGAGGGACAGGCTCCTATAATTCACCCCTCCACTTT CASSIGGTGSYNSPLHF
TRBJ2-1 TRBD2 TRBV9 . TGTGCCAGCAGCGTTTATAGCGGGAGCCTGCAGTTCTTC CASSVYSGSLQFF
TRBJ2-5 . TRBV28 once TGTGCCAGCAGTTTAAAGGGGACCCAGTACTTC CASSLKGTQYF
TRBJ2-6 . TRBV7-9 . TGTGCCAGCAGCTTAGTCCTCTCTGGGGCCAACGTCCTGACTTTC CASSLVLSGANVLTF
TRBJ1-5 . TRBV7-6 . TGTGCCAGCAGCCCCGTGGCCTCGGGGCAGCCCCAGCATTTT CASSPVASGQPQHF
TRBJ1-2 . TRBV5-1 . TGCGCCAGCAGCTGGGGCCGACAGGCTAACTATGGCTACACCTTC CASSWGRQANYGYTF
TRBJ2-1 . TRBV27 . TGTGCCAGCAGCTCAGGGATTGCCTTGAGGGTCTACAATGAGCAGTTCTTC CASSSGIALRVYNEQFF
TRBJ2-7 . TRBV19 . TGTGCCAGTAGTATTTCCGTGGACAGCTCCTACGAGCAGTACTTC CASSISVDSSYEQYF
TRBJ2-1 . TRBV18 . TGTGCCAGCTCACCAGCATACAATGAGCAGTTCTTC CASSPAYNEQFF
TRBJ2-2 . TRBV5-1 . TGCGCCAGCAGCTTGGTGGCGGGGGAGCTGTTTTTT CASSLVAGELFF
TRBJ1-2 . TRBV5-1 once TGCGCCAGCAGCCCTTATTCAGGGAGGACTAACTATGGCTACACCTTC CASSPYSGRTNYGYTF
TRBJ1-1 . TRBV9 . TGTGCCAGCAGGCCAGGGCTGAACACTGAAGCTTTCTTT CASRPGLNTEAFF
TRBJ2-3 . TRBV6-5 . TGTGCCAGCAGGGGGGCCACAGATACGCAGTATTTT CASRGATDTQYF
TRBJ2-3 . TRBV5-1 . TGCGCCAGCAGCTCGAGAGGACAGCCCACAGATACGCAGTATTTT CASSSRGQPTDTQYF
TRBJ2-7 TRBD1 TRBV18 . TGTGCCAGCTCACCGAGGGACAGTACCTACGAGCAGTACTTC CASSPRDSTYEQYF
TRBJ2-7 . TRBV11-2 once TGTGCCAGCAGCTTCGCGGCCCTTGGCTCCTACGAGCAGTACTTC CASSFAALGSYEQYF
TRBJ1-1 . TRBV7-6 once TGTGCCAGCAGCTTAGTCCCGATAGGGGACACTGAAGCTTTCTTT CASSLVPIGDTEAFF
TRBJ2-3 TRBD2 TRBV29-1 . TGCAGCGTTGAAGGGACTAGTTTCACAGATACGCAGTATTTT CSVEGTSFTDTQYF
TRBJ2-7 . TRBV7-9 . TGTGCCAGCAGCTTGGGCAGGGGGGTTTTTGAGCAGTACTTC CASSLGRGVFEQYF
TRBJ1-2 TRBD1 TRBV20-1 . TGCACCGCGACAGGGGACTATGGCTACACCTTC CTATGDYGYTF
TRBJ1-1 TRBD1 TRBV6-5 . TGTGCCAGCAGTTACGGCACAGGGGTAACTTTCTTT CASSYGTGVTFF
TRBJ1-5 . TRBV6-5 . TGTGCCAGCAGTACAGGGCCCATGCAGCCCCAGCATTTT CASSTGPMQPQHF
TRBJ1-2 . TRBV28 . TGTGCCAGCAGCCCACAAGGTGTAGTTGGGGACTATGGCTACACCTTC CASSPQGVVGDYGYTF
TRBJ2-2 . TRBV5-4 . TGTGCCAGCACCTATCCAAGCACCGGGGAGCTGTTTTTT CASTYPSTGELFF
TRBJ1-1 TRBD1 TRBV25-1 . TGTGCCAGCAGTGGCCCCCGTAGGACAGGGTCGGAGAACACTGAAGCTTTCTTT CASSGPRRTGSENTEAFF
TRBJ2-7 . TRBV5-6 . TGTGCCAGCAGCTTGTGGGGGGCTAGCCACGAGCAGTACTTC CASSLWGASHEQYF
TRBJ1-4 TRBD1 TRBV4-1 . TGCGCCAGCAGCCAACCTGGGACAGGCGGTGAAAAACTGTTTTTT CASSQPGTGGEKLFF
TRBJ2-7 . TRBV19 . TGTGCCAGTGAGGGGCCCCCGTCCTACGAGCAGTACTTC CASEGPPSYEQYF
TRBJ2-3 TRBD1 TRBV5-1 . TGCGCCACTAAAACGGACAGGAGTAAAACAGATACGCAGTATTTT CATKTDRSKTDTQYF
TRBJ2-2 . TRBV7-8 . TGTGCCAGCAGCTCCCCGGGGGGGGAGCTGTTTTTT CASSSPGGELFF
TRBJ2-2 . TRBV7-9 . TGTGCCAGCAGCTTAGAGTGGGAGCTGTTTTTT CASSLEWELFF